This TCR beta chain was captured in a study of Ad26.COV2.S vaccination and SARS-CoV-2 variants (dated by TCRdb to the early 2020s). Regarding the complete study: Donors in the vaccine arm were drawn from COV1001, a phase I-IIa trial of Ad26.COV2.S in healthy adults that was multicentre, randomized, double-blind and placebo-controlled. TCRbeta repertoire sequencing was used to assess the specificity and breadth of SARS-CoV-2-reactive T cell receptors after Ad26.COV2.S vaccination. Blinding of investigators to trial group allocation was maintained during experiments and outcome assessment. A total of approximately 30 samples were included in the TCR-sequenced set, comprising roughly 19 Ad26.COV2.S vaccine recipients, 5 placebo recipients and 8 SARS-CoV-2 convalescent individuals. Ad26.COV2.S was administered intramuscularly at 5 x 10^10 or 1 x 10^11 viral particles, either as a single shot or as two shots given 56 days apart. Trial participants were randomized into five groups of five: low-dose or high-dose Ad26.COV2.S given once or twice, or placebo on both occasions. Overall results and qualifications from the work: The authors noted that total T cell responses may have been underestimated by the TCR breadth and depth analyses. Substantial breadth of spike-specific CD8+ and CD4+ T cell responses was reported after vaccination. Vaccine and placebo recipients had similar non-spike TCR breadth, a finding consistent with the vaccine containing only spike. Compared with placebo recipients, Ad26.COV2.S recipients showed higher spike-specific TCR breadth (P = 0.0014). Comparing responses between vaccine doses or regimens was not something the study was powered to do.

The immunoSEQ Assay was used to sequence TCRbeta CDR3 regions. After extraction, genomic DNA underwent amplification by bias-controlled multiplex PCR, followed by high-throughput sequencing. Per the source publication's procedure: To quantify the absolute abundance of every unique TCRbeta CDR3 region, sequences were collapsed and filtered. T cell fraction was estimated by normalization of TCRbeta template counts to usable DNA, with usable DNA being measured through amplification of reference genes present in all nucleated cells. Repertoire TCRs were annotated as SARS-CoV-2-specific when V gene, CDR3 amino acid sequence and J gene were exactly matched to a known reactive TCR set. MIRA supplied the reference SARS-CoV-2 TCR set, which was filtered for enrichment in COVID-19-positive ImmuneCODE repertoires so that public or cross-reactive TCRs were removed. Using the MIRA antigens, annotated TCRs were further analysed by specific ORF or by position within an ORF. Breadth was defined as the number of annotated unique rearrangements divided by the total number of unique productive rearrangements, and depth was defined as the summed frequency of the annotated unique rearrangements. Group comparisons of TCR breadth used two-sided Wilcoxon rank-sum tests. TCRdb obtained this table from immuneACCESS and retained in-frame rearrangements with V and J assigned. These tables miss some clones; where compared with another copy, unresolved V genes account for less than half of the shortfall, and the remainder is unexplained. That table gives V, J and clone size, and the DNA gave D and trimming. For this sample there are some 450,000 clones; roughly 91% appear just once. Together, the top ten hold about 4.1% of the sample.

The CDR3 goes from the cysteine to the phenylalanine over 15 residues. Only the CDR3 part of the read is kept: 45 bases, read in frame from the first base. Unmatched junction bases come to 4, with V trimmed by 4 bases and J by 6 bases. CDR1 is given as LNHDA and CDR2 as SQIVND, both from the germline V gene (reference sequence). Sample treatment or condition, as interpreted from the label and publication: over 15 received Ad26.COV2.S at low or high dose, single or two shots; five or six received placebo; per-sample allocation not given. For vaccine and placebo recipients, the sequenced repertoires came from samples collected on day 63 after the first injection. In Cohort 1b, more than 20 adults aged 18-55 years were enrolled at a single site in Boston, USA, between 29 July and 7 August 2020. Ad26.COV2.S consisted of a replication-incompetent adenovirus type 26 vector by which a prefusion-stabilized SARS-CoV-2 spike protein from the original Wuhan strain was expressed.

Comment on this clone: It lacks a known antigen. No much larger clone exists at a distance of one base, and base qualities are not known.

The receptor's source is a person aged 18 to 59 who received the Ad26.COV2.S COVID-19 vaccine or a placebo. The chain is encoded by TRBV19 joined to TRBJ2-2, and TRBD2 matches 11 of the central bases. The sequenced sample was peripheral blood, obtained in a trial of Ad26.COV2.S vaccine versus placebo. Here is the DNA: TGTGCCAGTAGTACTGGACTAGCGGGCCCCGGGGAGCTGTTTTTT. Translated, this is CASSTGLAGPGELFF.